Each of the 9 T cell receptor beta chains below was sequenced from the same sample in a study of CD8 T cells in ankylosing spondylitis. Each CDR3 protein is one row after TCRdb ran MiXCR on the 5' RACE reads. Of some 130,000 distinct CDR3 sequences in the sample, 7.5% to 9.5% were seen once. Sequenced material: synovial fluid, either unsorted or a sorted T cell fraction (not recorded which). All receptors derive from a male donor with ankylosing spondylitis.

This clonotype was observed many times. The gene calls are TRBV28 and TRBJ1-2; possibly TRBD1 for D (5 bases). In germline, CDR1 is MDHEN, CDR2 SYDVKM. The CDR3 contains 13 residues. V shed 2 bases and J shed 3 bases, with 7 bases lying between them. Here the CDR3 DNA reads TGTGCCAGCAGTTTAGGGGCTTACTATGGCTACACCTTC. It translates to CASSLGAYYGYTF.

This clonotype was detected ten times or more. This chain connects TRBV20-1 to TRBJ2-7; the match to TRBD2 covers 14 bases. The CDR3 spans 17 residues. V was clipped by 6 bases and J by 5 bases; unmatched bases: 15. Germline CDR1 and CDR2: DFQATT and SNEGSKA (reference sequence). CDR3 loop: CSAPPGLAGERVHEQYF. The CDR3 bases are TGCAGTGCCCCTCCGGGACTAGCGGGGGAGAGGGTCCACGAGCAGTACTTC.

This clonotype was observed a few times. The chain is built from TRBV25-1 and TRBJ1-4; D not certain. CDR3 length equals 12 residues. Trimming left V 11 bases short and J 7 bases short, with 14 bases between. Germline V lookup: CDR1 MGHDK, CDR2 SYGVNS. CDR3 amino acids: CAPNQGGEKLFF. The CDR3 DNA sequence: TGTGCCCCTAACCAAGGAGGTGAAAAACTGTTTTTT.

The table lists this clonotype with many counts. The CDR3 sequence is CASSLGADRHF. The CDR3 coding sequence is TGTGCCAGCAGTTTAGGGGCGGACAGGCATTTT. The rearrangement joins TRBV12-3 or TRBV12-4 to TRBJ1-5, with a possible D match to TRBD1 (6 bases). Trimming took off 1 base at V and 15 bases at J, with 10 bases between the two ends. The CDR3 spans 11 residues.

This clonotype was detected a few times. V is TRBV20-1 and J is TRBJ2-1; 11 positions agree with TRBD2. CDR1 and CDR2 (germline): DFQATT, SNEGSKA (reference sequence). With V trimmed by 4 bases and J by 1 base, 6 bases remained unmatched. This CDR3 is built from 16 residues. The CDR3 DNA sequence: TGCAGTGCTAATGTTGGACTAGCGGGTTCCTACAATGAGCAGTTCTTC. Residues: CSANVGLAGSYNEQFF.

This clonotype occurred many times. CDR3 region: CASALRGRTDTQYF. The CDR3 nucleotides read TGTGCCAGCGCGCTCAGGGGGCGGACAGATACGCAGTATTTT. This rearrangement joins TRBV2 to TRBJ2-3; 8 nucleotides match TRBD1. The CDR3 is made up of 14 amino acids. Looked up from germline, CDR1 is SNHLY and CDR2 is FYNNEI. Trimming at V came to 8 bases and at J to 3 bases, leaving 7 bases not matched to a gene. Filled out from reference TRBV2 and TRBJ2-3, the complete variable domain reads EPEVTQTPSHQVTQMGQEVILRCVPISNHLYFYWYRQILGQKVEFLVSFYNNEISEKSEIFDDQFSVERPDGSNFTLKIRSTKLEDSAMYFCASALRGRTDTQYFGPGTRLTVL.

This clonotype was seen a few times. The chain recombines TRBV20-1 with TRBJ1-1; D perhaps matches TRBD1 (5 bases). Germline CDR1 reads DFQATT; CDR2 reads SNEGSKA (reference sequence). The CDR3 has 17 residues. The V and J ends lost 0 bases and 0 bases respectively, with 17 bases between them. CDR3 loop: CSARDWGRSFLNTEAFF. For the CDR3, the DNA is TGCAGTGCTAGAGATTGGGGCAGGAGTTTCCTGAACACTGAAGCTTTCTTT.

The table lists this clonotype with many counts. The chain recombines TRBV28 with TRBJ2-7; 7 nucleotides match TRBD1. Germline V CDR1 and CDR2: MDHEN, SYDVKM. The CDR3 has 17 amino acids. J was trimmed by 2 bases and V by 3 bases; bases with no gene match: 13. The CDR3 sequence: CASSFKIRGGQTYEQYF. CDR3 coding DNA: TGTGCCAGCAGTTTTAAGATCAGAGGGGGCCAGACCTACGAGCAGTACTTC.

This clonotype appeared a few times. The chain uses TRBV7-3 and TRBJ2-1; TRBD2 might be the D (7 bases). This CDR3 is built from 14 residues. The germline V and J ends were trimmed by 5 bases and 4 bases, with 12 bases remaining between them. The germline V gene encodes CDR1 SGHTA and CDR2 FQGTGA. CDR3 coding DNA: TGTGCCAGCAGCCCCGGGGGGCCATACAATGAGCAGTTCTTC. Its translation: CASSPGGPYNEQFF. Based on the CDR3 plus reference TRBV7-3 and TRBJ2-1, the full variable domain is GAGVSQTPSNKVTEKGKYVELRCDPISGHTALYWYRQSLGQGPEFLIYFQGTGAADDSGLPNDRFFAVRPEGSVSTLKIQRTERGDSAVYLCASSPGGPYNEQFFGPGTRLTVL.